This TCR beta chain was recorded in a study of CD8+ T cells in alopecia areata. As for the study in general: Treated individuals took tofacitinib by mouth, 5 to 10 mg twice daily. The protocol delivered tofacitinib for 6 to 18 months, then withdrew it for 6 months.

Study observations and caveats: Sequencing of scalp samples also includes resident alphabeta T cells from normal skin.

This clone was seen only a few times. Its antigen is not known. CDR1 and CDR2 from the germline V gene are SGHTA and FQGNSA. The CDR3 is 13 residues long. With 4 bases removed from V and 13 bases from J, the gap between germline ends came to 16 bases. Extracted RNA was reverse transcribed into cDNA, the sequencing template. Produced via immunoSEQ multiplex PCR; TCRdb's table is partial and in-frame only. The table shows some 120,000 clones, with roughly three fifths occurring only once. A FACSAria was used to sort CD4+ and CD8+ T cells. These cells came from PBMCs. The rearrangement joins TRBV7-2 to TRBJ2-2; D unclear. The source is a human donor with alopecia areata. Here the sequenced sample was CD4+ T cells sorted from blood, taken at week 0. The CDR3 protein is CASSSLGRYGLFF. In nucleotides, the CDR3 is TGTGCCAGCAGCTCACTCGGGCGGTATGGGCTGTTTTTT.